This T cell receptor beta chain was found in a study of control samples from healthy donors and cancer patients. Germline CDR1 reads SEHNR; CDR2 reads FQNEAQ (reference sequence). The CDR3 extends over 15 amino acids. Deletions cut 3 bases from V and 3 bases from J, with 11 bases between. The assay was immunoSEQ multiplex PCR, and TCRdb's table has in-frame clones only and misses some. There are 130,000 or so clones in the sample; nearly 90% occur only once, and roughly 3.2% lies in the top ten. V and J are TRBV7-9 and TRBJ2-2; D is possibly TRBD2 (5 bases). This sequence originates from a man over 45 in good health. The sample was blood. The CDR3 reads CASSLGDSYTGELFF. The CDR3 DNA follows: TGTGCCAGCAGCTTGGGAGACTCGTACACCGGGGAGCTGTTTTTT.